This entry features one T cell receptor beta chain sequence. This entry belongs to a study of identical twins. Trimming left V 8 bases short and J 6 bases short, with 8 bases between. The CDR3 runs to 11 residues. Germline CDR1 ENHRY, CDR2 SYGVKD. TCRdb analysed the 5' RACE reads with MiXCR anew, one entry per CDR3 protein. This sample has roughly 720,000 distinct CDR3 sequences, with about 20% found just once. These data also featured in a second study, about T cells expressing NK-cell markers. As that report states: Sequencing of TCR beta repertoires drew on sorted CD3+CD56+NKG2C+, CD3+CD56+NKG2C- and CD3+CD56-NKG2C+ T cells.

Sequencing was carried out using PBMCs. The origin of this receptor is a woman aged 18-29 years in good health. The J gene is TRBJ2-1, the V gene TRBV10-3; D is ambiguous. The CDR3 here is CAIGIGNEQFF. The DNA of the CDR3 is TGTGCCATCGGAATCGGCAATGAGCAGTTCTTC.